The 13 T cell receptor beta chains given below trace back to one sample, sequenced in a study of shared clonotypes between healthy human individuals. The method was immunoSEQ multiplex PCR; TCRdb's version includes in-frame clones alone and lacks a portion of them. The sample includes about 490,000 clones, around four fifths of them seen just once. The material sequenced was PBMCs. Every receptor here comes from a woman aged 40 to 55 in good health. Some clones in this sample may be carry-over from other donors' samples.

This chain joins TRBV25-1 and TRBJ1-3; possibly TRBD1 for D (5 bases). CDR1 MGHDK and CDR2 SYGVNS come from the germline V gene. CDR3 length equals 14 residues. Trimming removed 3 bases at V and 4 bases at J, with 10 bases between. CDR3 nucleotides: TGTGCCAGCAGTGACCCCCAGGGAGGAAACACCATATATTTT. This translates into CASSDPQGGNTIYF.

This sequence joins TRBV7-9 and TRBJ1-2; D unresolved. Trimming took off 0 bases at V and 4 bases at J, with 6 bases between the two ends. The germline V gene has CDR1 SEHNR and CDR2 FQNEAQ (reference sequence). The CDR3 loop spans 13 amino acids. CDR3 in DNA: TGTGCCAGCAGCTTAGCGATGAGCTATGGCTACACCTTC. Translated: CASSLAMSYGYTF.

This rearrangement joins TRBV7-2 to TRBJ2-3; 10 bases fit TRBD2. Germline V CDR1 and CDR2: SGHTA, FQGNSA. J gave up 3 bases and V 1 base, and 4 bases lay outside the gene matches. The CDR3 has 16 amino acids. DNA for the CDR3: TGTGCCAGCAGCTTAGGAGCGGGAGGGCGGACAGATACGCAGTATTTT. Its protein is CASSLGAGGRTDTQYF. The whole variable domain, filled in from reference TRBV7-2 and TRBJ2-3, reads GAGVSQSPSNKVTEKGKDVELRCDPISGHTALYWYRQSLGQGLEFLIYFQGNSAPDKSGLPSDRFSAERTGGSVSTLTIQRTQQEDSAVYLCASSLGAGGRTDTQYFGPGTRLTVL.

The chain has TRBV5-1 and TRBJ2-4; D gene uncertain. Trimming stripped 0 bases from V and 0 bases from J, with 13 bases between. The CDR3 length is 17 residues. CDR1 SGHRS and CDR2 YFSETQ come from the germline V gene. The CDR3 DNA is TGCGCCAGCAGCTTGGATTTCGGCCCTTTAGCCAAAAACATTCAGTACTTC. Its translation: CASSLDFGPLAKNIQYF.

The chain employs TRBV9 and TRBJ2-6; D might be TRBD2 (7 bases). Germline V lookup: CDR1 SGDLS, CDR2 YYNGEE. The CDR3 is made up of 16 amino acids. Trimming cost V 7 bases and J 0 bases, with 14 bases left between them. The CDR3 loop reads CASEGGAPSGANVLTF. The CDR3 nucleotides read TGTGCCAGCGAAGGGGGGGCTCCCTCTGGGGCCAACGTCCTGACTTTC.

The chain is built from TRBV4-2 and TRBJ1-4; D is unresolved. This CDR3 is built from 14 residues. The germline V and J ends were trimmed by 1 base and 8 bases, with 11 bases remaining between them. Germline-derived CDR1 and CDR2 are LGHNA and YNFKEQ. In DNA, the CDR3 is TGTGCCAGCAGCCAAGTGAGTCCAGGAGAAAAACTGTTTTTT. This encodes CASSQVSPGEKLFF.

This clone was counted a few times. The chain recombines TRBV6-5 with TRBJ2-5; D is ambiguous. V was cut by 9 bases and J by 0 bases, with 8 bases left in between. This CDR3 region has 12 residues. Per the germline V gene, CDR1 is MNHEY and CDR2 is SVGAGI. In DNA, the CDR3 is TGTGCCAGTGGTTACAACCAAGAGACCCAGTACTTC. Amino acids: CASGYNQETQYF.

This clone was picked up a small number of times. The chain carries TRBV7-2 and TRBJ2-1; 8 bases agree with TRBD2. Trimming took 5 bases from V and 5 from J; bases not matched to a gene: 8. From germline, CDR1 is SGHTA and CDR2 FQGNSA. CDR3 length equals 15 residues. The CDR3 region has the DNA TGTGCCAGCAGCAACCGACTAGCGATCCACAATGAGCAGTTCTTC. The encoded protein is CASSNRLAIHNEQFF.

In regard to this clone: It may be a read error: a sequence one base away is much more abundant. The CDR3 coding sequence is TGTGCCAGCGCGACTAGCGGGAGGGTCTGGGAGACCCTGTACTTC. This translates into CASATSGRVWETLYF. The V and J genes are TRBV18 and TRBJ2-5; 14 bases are shared with TRBD2. CDR3 length: 15 amino acids. The germline CDR1 and CDR2 sequences are KGHSH and LQKENI.

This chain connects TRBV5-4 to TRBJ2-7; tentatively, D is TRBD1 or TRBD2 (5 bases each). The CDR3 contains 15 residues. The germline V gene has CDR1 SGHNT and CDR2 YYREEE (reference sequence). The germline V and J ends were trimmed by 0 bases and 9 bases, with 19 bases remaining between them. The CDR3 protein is CASSLEGTPIVGQYF. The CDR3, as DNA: TGTGCCAGCAGCTTGGAAGGGACCCCCATCGTCGGGCAGTACTTC.

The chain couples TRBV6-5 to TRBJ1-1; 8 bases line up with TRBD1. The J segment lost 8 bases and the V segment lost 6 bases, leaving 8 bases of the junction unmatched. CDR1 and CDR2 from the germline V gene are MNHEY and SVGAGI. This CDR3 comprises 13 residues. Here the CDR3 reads CASSGQGPYEAFF. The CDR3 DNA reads TGTGCCAGCAGCGGACAGGGCCCTTACGAAGCTTTCTTT.

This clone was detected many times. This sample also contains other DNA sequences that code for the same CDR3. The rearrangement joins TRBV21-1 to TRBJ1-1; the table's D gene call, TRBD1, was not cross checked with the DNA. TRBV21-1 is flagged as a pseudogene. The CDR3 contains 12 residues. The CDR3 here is CASSKEQGKAFF. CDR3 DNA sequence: TGTGCCAGCAGCAAAGAACAGGGGAAAGCTTTCTTT.

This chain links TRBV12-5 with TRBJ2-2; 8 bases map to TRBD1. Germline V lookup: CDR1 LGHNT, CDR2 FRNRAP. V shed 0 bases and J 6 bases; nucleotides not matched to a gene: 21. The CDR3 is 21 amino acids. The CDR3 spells CASGLVPTGRGRFEMAGELFF. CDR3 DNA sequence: TGTGCTAGTGGTTTGGTACCCACGGGCAGGGGGCGTTTCGAGATGGCCGGGGAGCTGTTTTTT.